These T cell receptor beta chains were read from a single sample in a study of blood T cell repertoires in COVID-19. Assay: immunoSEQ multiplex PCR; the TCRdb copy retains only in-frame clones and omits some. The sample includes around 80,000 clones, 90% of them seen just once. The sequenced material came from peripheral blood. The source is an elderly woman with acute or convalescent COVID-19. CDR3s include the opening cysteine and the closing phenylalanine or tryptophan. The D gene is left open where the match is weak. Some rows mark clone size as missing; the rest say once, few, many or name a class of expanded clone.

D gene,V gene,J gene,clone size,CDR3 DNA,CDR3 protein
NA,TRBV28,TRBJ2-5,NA,TGTGCCAGCAGTACCGGACAGCTCCAAGAGACCCAGTACTTC,CASSTGQLQETQYF
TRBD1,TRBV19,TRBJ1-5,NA,TGTGCCAGTAAACAACAGGGGTTGTCTAATCAGCCCCAGCATTTT,CASKQQGLSNQPQHF
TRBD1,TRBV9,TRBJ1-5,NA,TGTGCCAGCAGCGCTACAGGGGGCACAAATCAGCCCCAGCATTTT,CASSATGGTNQPQHF
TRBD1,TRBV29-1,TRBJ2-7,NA,TGCAGCGTTGAAGGGACAGGGGTTGGCGAGCAGTACTTC,CSVEGTGVGEQYF
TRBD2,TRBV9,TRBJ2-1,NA,TGTGCCAGCAGCGTTACCGGGACTAGCGTCTACAATGAGCAGTTCTTC,CASSVTGTSVYNEQFF
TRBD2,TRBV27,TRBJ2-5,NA,TGTGCCAGCAACAGACTAGCGGGGTCCGGAGAGACCCAGTACTTC,CASNRLAGSGETQYF
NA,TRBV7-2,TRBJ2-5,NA,TGTGCCAGCAGCAAAGAAGCCGCAGAGACCCAGTACTTC,CASSKEAAETQYF
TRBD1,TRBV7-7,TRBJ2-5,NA,TGTGCCAGCAGCTCTGACAGGGGAGAGACCCAGTACTTC,CASSSDRGETQYF
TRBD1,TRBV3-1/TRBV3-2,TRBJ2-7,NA,TGTGCCAGCAGCCAAGGGACAGGGGTGGCCGGGCAGTACTTC,CASSQGTGVAGQYF
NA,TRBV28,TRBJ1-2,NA,TGTGCCAGCAGTCCACAAGGGGCCGGTTTCTATGGCTACACCTTC,CASSPQGAGFYGYTF
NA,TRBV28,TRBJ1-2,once,TGTGCCAGCAGTTCCGAGGACAGACCCTATGGCTACACCTTC,CASSSEDRPYGYTF
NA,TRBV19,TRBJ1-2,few,TGTGCCAGTAGTATGATGACAGGCTCTAACTATGGCTACACCTTC,CASSMMTGSNYGYTF
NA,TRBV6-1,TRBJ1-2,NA,TGTGCCAGCAGTGAAAATACTAACTATGGCTACACCTTC,CASSENTNYGYTF
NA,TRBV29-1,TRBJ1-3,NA,TGCAGCGTCGAGATGGGGACAAAGAACACCATATATTTT,CSVEMGTKNTIYF
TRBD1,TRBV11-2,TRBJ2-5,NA,TGTGCCAGCAGCATAAGTATCCCGGGACAGGGTAAATTTAGAGAGACCCAGTACTTC,CASSISIPGQGKFRETQYF
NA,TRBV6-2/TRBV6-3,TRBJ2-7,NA,TGTGCCAGCAGCGAGGAGGCCCCCCATGGCGAGCAGTACTTC,CASSEEAPHGEQYF
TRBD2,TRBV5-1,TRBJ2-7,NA,TGCGCCAGCCGTCCTTGGACTAGCATTCTCTACGAGCAGTACTTC,CASRPWTSILYEQYF
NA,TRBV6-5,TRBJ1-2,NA,TGTGCCAGCAGCCGGGAGCACGCCTATGGCTACACCTTC,CASSREHAYGYTF
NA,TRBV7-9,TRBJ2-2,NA,TGTGCCAGCAGCTTAACCGGGATCAGAAACACCGGGGAGCTGTTTTTT,CASSLTGIRNTGELFF
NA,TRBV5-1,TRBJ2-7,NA,TGCGCCAGCAGCTTGTCCACCGGGACTGGATACGTTCAGTACTTC,CASSLSTGTGYVQYF
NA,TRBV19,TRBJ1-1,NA,TGTGCCAGTAGTTTGGACCTCGGGGTTACTGAAGCTTTCTTT,CASSLDLGVTEAFF
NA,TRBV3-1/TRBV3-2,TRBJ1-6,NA,TGTGCCAGCAGCCCAGGACAGAATAATTCACCCCTCCACTTT,CASSPGQNNSPLHF
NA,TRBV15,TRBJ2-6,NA,TGTGCCACCTCGAAACGGGAGTCCTCCTCTGGGGCCAACGTCCTGACTTTC,CATSKRESSSGANVLTF
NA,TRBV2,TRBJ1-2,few,TGTGCCAGCCATGCACCGATGGAGGGCTACACCTTC,CASHAPMEGYTF
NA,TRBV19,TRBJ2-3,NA,TGTGCCAGTAGTAGCCGGTCGACATCAGGGACAGATACGCAGTATTTT,CASSSRSTSGTDTQYF
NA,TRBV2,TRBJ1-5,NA,TGTGCCAGCAGTGGGGGGGGACGTCAGCCCCAGCATTTT,CASSGGGRQPQHF
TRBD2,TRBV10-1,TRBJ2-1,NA,TGCGCCAGCAGTGTCGGCGGGAGGATCGATGAGCAGTTCTTC,CASSVGGRIDEQFF
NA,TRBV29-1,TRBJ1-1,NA,TGCAGCGTCCAAATTGGACAGAGGAACACTGAAGCTTTCTTT,CSVQIGQRNTEAFF
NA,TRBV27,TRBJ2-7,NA,TGTGCCAGCAGTTTATCGATTCCTAATTACGAGCAGTACTTC,CASSLSIPNYEQYF
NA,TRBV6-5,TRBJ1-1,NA,TGTGCCAGCAGGAGAGGACAACTTGAAGCTTTCTTT,CASRRGQLEAFF
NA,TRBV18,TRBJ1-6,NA,TGTGCCAGCTCACCGACAAACTCCTATAATTCACCCCTCCACTTT,CASSPTNSYNSPLHF
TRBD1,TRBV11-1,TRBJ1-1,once,TGTGCCAGCAGCTACCGGGACAGGGTAGGAGCTTTCTTT,CASSYRDRVGAFF
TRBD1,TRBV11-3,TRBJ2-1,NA,TGTGCCAGCAGCTTAGGGGGACAGGGTAACAATGAGCAGTTCTTC,CASSLGGQGNNEQFF
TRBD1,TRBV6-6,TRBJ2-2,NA,TGTGCCAGCAGTCCCCAGGGGGTCGGGGAGCTGTTTTTT,CASSPQGVGELFF
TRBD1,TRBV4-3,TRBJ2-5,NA,TGCGCCAGCAGCCAACAGACAGGGATTGGAGAGACCCAGTACTTC,CASSQQTGIGETQYF
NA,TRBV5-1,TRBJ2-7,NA,TGCGCCAGCAGCTTGGACTCGGGCTACGAGCAGTACTTC,CASSLDSGYEQYF
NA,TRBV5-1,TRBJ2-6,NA,TGCGCCAGCAGCTTGTCGGTCTCCGGGTTCGCTGGGGCCAACGTCCTGACTTTC,CASSLSVSGFAGANVLTF
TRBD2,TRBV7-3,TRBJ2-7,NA,TGTGCCAGCAGCTTGGGAGGGCATTCCTACGAGCAGTACTTC,CASSLGGHSYEQYF
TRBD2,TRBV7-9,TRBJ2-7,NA,TGTGCCAGCAGCTTATTTGGCGGGAGGGTCACCTACGAGCAGTACTTC,CASSLFGGRVTYEQYF
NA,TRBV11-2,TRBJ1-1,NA,TGTGCCAGCAGCTTGAGGTGGAACACTGAAGCTTTCTTT,CASSLRWNTEAFF
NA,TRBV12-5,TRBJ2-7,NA,TGTGCTAGTGGTTCTGGCAGGATCTACGAGCAGTACTTC,CASGSGRIYEQYF
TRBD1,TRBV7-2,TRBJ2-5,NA,TGTGCCAGCAGCTTTGACAGGGGGTCAGAGACCCAGTACTTC,CASSFDRGSETQYF
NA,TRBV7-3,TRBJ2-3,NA,TGTGCCAGCAGCCAACTAGCTTCTAGCACAGATACGCAGTATTTT,CASSQLASSTDTQYF
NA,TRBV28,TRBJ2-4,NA,NA,CASSSSVAKNIQYF
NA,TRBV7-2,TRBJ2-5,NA,TGTGCCAGCAGCTCCCCCGCAGGGGTGGGTCAAGAGACCCAGTACTTC,CASSSPAGVGQETQYF
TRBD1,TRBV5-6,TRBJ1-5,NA,TGTGCCAGCAGCTTGGGGCAGGGGGTGATTCAGCCCCAGCATTTT,CASSLGQGVIQPQHF
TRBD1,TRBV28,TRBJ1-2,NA,TGTGCCAGCAGCTCCGGACAGGGGGTATACTATGGCTACACCTTC,CASSSGQGVYYGYTF
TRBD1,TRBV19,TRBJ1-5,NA,TGTGCCAGTAGGAGCGTCGGACAGGGGGCTAATCAGCCCCAGCATTTT,CASRSVGQGANQPQHF
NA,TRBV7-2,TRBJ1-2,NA,TGTGCCAGCAGCAGGGGGGGCACCTTTGGCTATGGCTACACCTTC,CASSRGGTFGYGYTF
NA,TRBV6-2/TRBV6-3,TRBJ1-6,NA,TGTGCCAGCAGTTACTCGATGGCCCCCCCCCTCCACTTT,CASSYSMAPPLHF
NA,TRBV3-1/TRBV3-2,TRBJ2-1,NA,TGTGCCAGCAGCCAAGACTTCCTTGCGGCTAGCTGGAATGAGCAGTTCTTC,CASSQDFLAASWNEQFF
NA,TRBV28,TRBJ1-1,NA,TGTGCCAGCAGTCCTCATATGATCCAGACTGAAGCTTTCTTT,CASSPHMIQTEAFF
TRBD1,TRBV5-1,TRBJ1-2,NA,TGCGCCAGCAGCTTGGGAGGGACAGGCTTGTATGGCTACACCTTC,CASSLGGTGLYGYTF
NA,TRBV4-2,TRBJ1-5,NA,TGTGCCAGCAGCCAAGTCCCTGCAGGGGTGGGACAGCCCCAGCATTTT,CASSQVPAGVGQPQHF